Below, one TCR beta chain is given with its context. Its antigen is not yet known. Base qualities are not provided; no much larger clone lies one nucleotide away. Participants in the prospective study were aged about 18 to 95 years, lived in 24 United States geographic areas, and enrolled through a virtual design. In the prospective study, participants were assigned to cohorts based on the clinical history participants reported in a screening survey and a study questionnaire. For ImmuneRACE Cohort 3, a participant was defined as recovered based on two consecutive negative NP/OP PCR tests, clearance by a healthcare professional, or resolution of symptoms. In the prospective study, whole blood, serum and a nasopharyngeal or oropharyngeal swab were collected from each participant by mobile phlebotomists. Over a 2-month period, participants in the prospective study had the option of providing additional blood draws and questionnaires. Before DNA extraction, blood samples from the prospective study were shipped at room temperature or frozen.

This specimen belongs to a study of blood T cell repertoires in COVID-19 (dated by TCRdb to about 2020). A note on the overall study: Samples from collaborators originated in the United States, Italy and Spain and spanned both the acute and convalescent phases of COVID-19. The prospective study material was composed of cDNA or gDNA derived from T cells, B-cell-depleted T cells, or PBMCs. Deeply sampled blood TCRbeta repertoires from subjects exposed to, actively infected with, or recovered from COVID-19 were included in the dataset. The repertoires were made available in a free public database intended to serve as a resource for research on the immune response to SARS-CoV-2. Samples were obtained from the ongoing ImmuneRACE study (first 160 participants) and from about 1,300 subjects provided by 6 global collaborators. Nearly every sample came with metadata listing a de-identified subject ID, COVID-19 status, age in years and sex. HLA class I and class II types, where available, came from metadata supplied by the sample provider rather than from assay-based typing.

The full study reports these points: The quantity of clinical and demographic metadata differed by source and by participant and was supplied without curation.

At the junction V is shortened by 7 bases and J by 4 bases, with 16 bases in between. The germline V gene (reference sequence) yields LNHDA for CDR1 and SQIVND for CDR2. Including the terminal cysteine and phenylalanine, the CDR3 comprises 14 residues. CDR3 DNA is the only sequence kept; it has 42 bases, read in frame from the first base. The immunoSEQ Assay, a bias-controlled multiplex PCR, was used to amplify TCRbeta CDR3 regions from genomic DNA. For the original study's pipeline: The number of nucleated cells in each sample was estimated from the amplification of reference gene primers within the assay. To quantify the absolute abundance of each unique TCRbeta CDR3 rearrangement, sequence reads were collapsed and filtered. For each sample, productive Simpson clonality was calculated as the square root of Simpson's diversity index across productive rearrangements. The clones in this table, taken by TCRdb from immuneACCESS, are in-frame only. Not every clone is retained; where verified, under half of the shortfall comes from an unresolved V gene, and the cause of the rest is unknown. Clone size and the V and J calls come from that table; the DNA yielded D and trimming. The sample includes about 170,000 clones, with about 84% observed a single time. The top ten hold approximately 12% of the sample.

The V and J genes are TRBV19 and TRBJ1-2, with a tentative D gene TRBD1 over 5 matching bases. The sample consisted of PBMCs or T cells enriched from blood (not recorded which). The TCR comes from a man aged 50-60 years who had recovered from COVID-19. The CDR3 here reads CASTDIKRGYGYTF. Here is the DNA: TGTGCCAGTACCGACATCAAAAGGGGCTATGGCTACACCTTC.